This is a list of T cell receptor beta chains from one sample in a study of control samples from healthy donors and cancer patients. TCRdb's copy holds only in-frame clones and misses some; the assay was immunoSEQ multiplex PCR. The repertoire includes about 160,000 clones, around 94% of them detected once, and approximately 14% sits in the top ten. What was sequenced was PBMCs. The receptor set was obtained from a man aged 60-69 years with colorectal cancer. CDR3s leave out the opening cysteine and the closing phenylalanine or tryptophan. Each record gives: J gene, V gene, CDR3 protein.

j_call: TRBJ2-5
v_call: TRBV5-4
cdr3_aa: ASSLGGQGSQETQY

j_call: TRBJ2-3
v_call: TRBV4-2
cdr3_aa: ASSQDGTRTSGTDTQY

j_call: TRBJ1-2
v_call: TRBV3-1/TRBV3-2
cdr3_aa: ASSQGSSGRVGYT

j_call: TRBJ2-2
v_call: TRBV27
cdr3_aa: ASSLSVAGGPGELF

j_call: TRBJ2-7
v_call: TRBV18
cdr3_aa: ASSPTLSYEQY

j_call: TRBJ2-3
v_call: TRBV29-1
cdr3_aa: SVEDYWAGGPSGGTDTQY

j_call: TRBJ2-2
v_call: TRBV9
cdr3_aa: ASSVAGQHTGELF

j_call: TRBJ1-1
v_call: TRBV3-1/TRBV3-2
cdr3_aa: ASSERVNTEAF

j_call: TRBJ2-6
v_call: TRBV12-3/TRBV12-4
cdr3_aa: ASGSGANVLT

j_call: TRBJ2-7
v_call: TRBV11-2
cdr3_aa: ASSLGGQSYEQY

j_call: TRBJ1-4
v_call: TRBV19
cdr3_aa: ASSMADRGQEKLF

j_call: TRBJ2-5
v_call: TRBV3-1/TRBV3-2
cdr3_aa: ASRHLDSIQETQY

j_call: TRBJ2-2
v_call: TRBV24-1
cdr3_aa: ATRGTENTGELF

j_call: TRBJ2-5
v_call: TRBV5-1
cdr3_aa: ASSLGLAGEETQY

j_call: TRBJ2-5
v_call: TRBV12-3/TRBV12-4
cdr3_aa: ASSLLRETQY

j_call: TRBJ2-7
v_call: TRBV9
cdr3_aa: ASSVGWDSSYEQY

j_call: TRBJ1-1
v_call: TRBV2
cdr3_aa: ASSDRHTEAF

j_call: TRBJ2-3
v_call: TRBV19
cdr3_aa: ASSRSGTDTQY

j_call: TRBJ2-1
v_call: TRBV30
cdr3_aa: AWTSANEQF

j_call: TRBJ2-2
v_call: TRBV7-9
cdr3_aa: ASSPLRQNTGELF

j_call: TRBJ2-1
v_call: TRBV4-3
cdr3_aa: ASSQDEDGINSYNEQF

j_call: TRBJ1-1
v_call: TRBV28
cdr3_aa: ASSLPQNSGTGGWRSF

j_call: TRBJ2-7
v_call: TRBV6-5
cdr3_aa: ASSRDRSGYEQY

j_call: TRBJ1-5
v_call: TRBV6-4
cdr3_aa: ASSEQGSPDQPQH

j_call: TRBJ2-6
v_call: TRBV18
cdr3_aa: ASSPPQGAAYGANVLT

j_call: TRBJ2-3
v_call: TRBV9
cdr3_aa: ASSVGAEINTDTQY

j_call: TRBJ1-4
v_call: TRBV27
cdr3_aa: ASSLTGPSGGTNEKLF

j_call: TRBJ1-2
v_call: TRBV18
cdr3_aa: ASSPPDRVVGNT

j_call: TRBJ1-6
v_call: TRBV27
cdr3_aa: ASKFFGTGGISSPLH

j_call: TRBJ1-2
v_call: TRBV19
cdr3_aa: ASSIRPGQGFYGYT

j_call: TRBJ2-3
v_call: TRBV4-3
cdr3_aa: ASSSGTGSTDTQY

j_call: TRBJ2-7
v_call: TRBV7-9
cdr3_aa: ASSPNTGTGTKSSYEQY

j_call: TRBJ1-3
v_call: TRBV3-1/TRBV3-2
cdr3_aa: ASSHLTPSSGNTIY

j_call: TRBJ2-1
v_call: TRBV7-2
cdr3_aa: ASSLAGLAWAEQF

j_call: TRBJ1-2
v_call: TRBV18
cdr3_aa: ASSPAVRGDYGYT

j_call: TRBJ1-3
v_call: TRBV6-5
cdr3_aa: ASTNGQGNTIY

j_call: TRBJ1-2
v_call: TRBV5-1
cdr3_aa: ASTGDRGGYGYT

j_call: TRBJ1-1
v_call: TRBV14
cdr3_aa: ASSPLIDTEAF

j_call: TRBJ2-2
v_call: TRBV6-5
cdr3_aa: ASSPPLGELF

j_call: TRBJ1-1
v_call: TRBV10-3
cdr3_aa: AISESRGETEAF

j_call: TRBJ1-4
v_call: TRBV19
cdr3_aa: ASIRQGRMKNCF

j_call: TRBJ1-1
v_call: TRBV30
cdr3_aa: AWTGHDTEAF

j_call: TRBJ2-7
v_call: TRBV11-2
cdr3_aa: ASSLGAARAYEQY

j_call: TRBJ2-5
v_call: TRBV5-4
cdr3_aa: ASSLGQVGQETQY

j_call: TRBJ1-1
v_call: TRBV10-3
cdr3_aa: AISESRVEGPTEAF

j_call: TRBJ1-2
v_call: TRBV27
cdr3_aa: ASSLSGTQPHYGYT

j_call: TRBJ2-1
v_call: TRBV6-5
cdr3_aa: ASRPGQGLPNEQF

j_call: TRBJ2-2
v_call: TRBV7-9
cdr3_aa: ASSVDSFARELF

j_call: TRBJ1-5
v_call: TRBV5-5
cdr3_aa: ASSLGTRGEGDQPQH

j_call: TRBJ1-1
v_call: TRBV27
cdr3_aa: ASRGGDTEAF